A single sample is the source of the 13 T cell receptor beta chains below, sequenced in a study of shared T cell receptors in the human thymus. Assay used: immunoSEQ multiplex PCR; TCRdb lists only in-frame clones, some missing. The repertoire includes about 660,000 clones, around nine tenths of them detected once, and about 0.01% sits in the top ten. The data also belong to a second study, concerning human thymus T cells.

The material sequenced was thymocytes. The receptors shown here come from a boy less than two years old with a congenital heart defect.

V is TRBV6-1 and J is TRBJ1-5, with 7 bases matching TRBD1. This CDR3 spans 15 amino acids. Losses at the gene ends were 6 bases for V and 2 bases for J; bases not matched to a gene: 7. Germline CDR1 and CDR2: MNHNS and SASEGT. In nucleotides, the CDR3 is TGTGCCAGCAGCCCGACAGGGAACGGCAATCAGCCCCAGCATTTT. Protein: CASSPTGNGNQPQHF.

The V call is TRBV14, the J call TRBJ2-3; D gene unclear. CDR3 length equals 17 residues. The V end was cut by 2 bases, the J end by 3 bases, with 18 bases between. Germline V CDR1 and CDR2: SGHDN, FVKESK. The CDR3 DNA reads TGTGCCAGCAGCCAAACGCGAGCGTCGCCCTCGACAGATACGCAGTATTTT. It codes for CASSQTRASPSTDTQYF.

Remarks on this clone: One junction end does not reproduce the germline sequence, and a read error may be involved. The CDR3 loop is CASSAIAGARTDTQYF. The CDR3 DNA follows: TGCGCCAGCAGCGCCATAGCGGGAGCACGCACGGATACGCAGTATTTT. V usage is TRBV5-1 and J usage is TRBJ2-3, with 9 bases matching TRBD2. Per the germline V gene, CDR1 is SGHRS and CDR2 is YFSETQ. The CDR3 totals 16 residues.

V usage is TRBV9 and J usage is TRBJ2-1, with TRBD2 matching 7 bases. The ends lost 4 bases at V and 1 base at J; junction bases unmatched: 5. Looked up from germline, CDR1 is SGDLS and CDR2 is YYNGEE. The CDR3 is 15 amino acids. The CDR3 DNA is TGTGCCAGCAGCCCGGTAGCGGGTTCCTACAATGAGCAGTTCTTC. Amino acids: CASSPVAGSYNEQFF.

The chain employs TRBV19 and TRBJ2-1; tentatively, D is TRBD2 (6 bases). The ends were cut back, 6 bases at V and 4 bases at J, with 19 bases in the middle. This CDR3 region has 16 residues. From germline, CDR1 is LNHDA and CDR2 SQIVND (reference sequence). CDR3 nucleotide sequence: TGTGCCAGTAGCAAAAGACGGGGGTGGGAGTACAATGAGCAGTTCTTC. Its protein is CASSKRRGWEYNEQFF.

V usage is TRBV28 and J usage is TRBJ2-7, with 8 bases aligning to TRBD1. CDR1 is MDHEN and CDR2 is SYDVKM in the germline V gene. Trimming at V came to 3 bases and at J to 2 bases, leaving 9 bases not matched to a gene. The CDR3 has 16 amino acids. The DNA of the CDR3 is TGTGCCAGCAGTTTCCTCAGACAGGGGACCGCCTACGAGCAGTACTTC. It specifies CASSFLRQGTAYEQYF.

The chain recombines TRBV7-9 with TRBJ1-2, with D unresolved. The CDR3 has 11 amino acids. Germline values: CDR1 SEHNR, CDR2 FQNEAQ (reference sequence). The V and J ends lost 6 bases and 7 bases respectively, with 9 bases between them. The CDR3 loop reads CASSKYSGYTF. The CDR3 nucleotides are TGTGCCAGCAGTAAATATAGTGGCTACACCTTC.

This rearrangement joins TRBV4-3 to TRBJ2-3, with 10 bases matching TRBD2. The V gene's germline CDR1 is LGHNA and CDR2 YSLEER. V lost 0 bases and J lost 1; bases outside the gene matches: 13. The CDR3 has 20 amino acids. CDR3 bases: TGCGCCAGCAGCCAAGAGCGGCGTGGGCAGCGGGAGGGCCGCACAGATACGCAGTATTTT. This gives the protein CASSQERRGQREGRTDTQYF.

This chain connects TRBV11-2 to TRBJ2-2; TRBD2 agrees at 10 bases. In germline, CDR1 is SGHAT, CDR2 FQNNGV. V trimming: 7 bases; J trimming: 3 bases; junction bases outside the gene matches: 17. The CDR3 totals 19 residues. CDR3 in amino acids: CASTFGRRLAGYYTGELFF. As DNA, the CDR3 is TGTGCCAGCACCTTCGGGCGGCGACTAGCGGGCTACTACACCGGGGAGCTGTTTTTT.

V and J are TRBV7-9 and TRBJ2-7; 8 bases map to TRBD2. Germline loops: CDR1 SEHNR, CDR2 FQNEAQ (reference sequence). The junction had 9 bases not matched to a gene; V was cut back by 3 bases and J by 2 bases. The CDR3 extends over 16 amino acids. This chain's CDR3 is CASSFRAGAGTYEQYF. For the CDR3, the DNA is TGTGCCAGCAGCTTCCGAGCGGGAGCCGGAACCTACGAGCAGTACTTC. The full variable domain, its missing parts supplied by reference TRBV7-9 and TRBJ2-7, is DTGVSQNPRHKITKRGQNVTFRCDPISEHNRLYWYRQTLGQGPEFLTYFQNEAQLEKSRLLSDRFSAERPKGSFSTLEIQRTEQGDSAMYLCASSFRAGAGTYEQYFGPGTRLTVT.

The J gene is TRBJ2-3, the V gene TRBV5-1, with TRBD2 matching 8 bases. The CDR3 has 16 residues. The germline V gene encodes CDR1 SGHRS and CDR2 YFSETQ. Losses at the gene ends were 4 bases for V and 0 bases for J; bases not matched to a gene: 7. The CDR3 DNA is TGCGCCAGCAGCAAGGGACTAGTCGTAAGCACAGATACGCAGTATTTT. Its translation is CASSKGLVVSTDTQYF.

This clone was recorded once. This chain links TRBV15 with TRBJ1-2; D remains ambiguous. The CDR3 contains 13 residues. CDR1 is LNHNV, CDR2 YYDKDF, per germline (reference sequence). Trimming took 8 bases from V and 0 from J, leaving 10 bases between them. The CDR3 DNA is TGTGCCACCGCAGGACTGACTAACTATGGCTACACCTTC. Protein sequence: CATAGLTNYGYTF. Drawing the rest from reference TRBV15 and TRBJ1-2, the complete variable domain is DAMVIQNPRYQVTQFGKPVTLSCSQTLNHNVMYWYQQKSSQAPKLLFHYYDKDFNNEADTPDNFQSRRPNTSFCFLDIRSPGLGDTAMYLCATAGLTNYGYTFGSGTRLTVV.

V and J are TRBV25-1 and TRBJ2-1, with D possibly TRBD1 on 6 matching bases. Germline V lookup: CDR1 MGHDK, CDR2 SYGVNS. V gave up 3 bases and J gave up 15 bases, with 18 bases separating them. This CDR3 spans 13 amino acids. CDR3 nucleotide sequence: TGTGCCAGCAGTGACCCGAAGGGGGTTTCTCCGTTCTTC. Translating it yields CASSDPKGVSPFF. The variable domain in full, with the rest retrieved from reference TRBV25-1 and TRBJ2-1, is EADIYQTPRYLVIGTGKKITLECSQTMGHDKMYWYQQDPGMELHLIHYSYGVNSTEKGDLSSESTVSRIRTEHFPLTLESARPSHTSQYLCASSDPKGVSPFFGPGTRLTVL.